This TCR beta chain was sequenced for a study of tumor-infiltrating lymphocytes in localized non-small cell lung cancer. Method: immunoSEQ multiplex PCR; TCRdb's copy keeps in-frame clones and lacks some. This table holds several thousand clones, 70% to 85% found once. Trimming at V came to 7 bases and at J to 0 bases, leaving 17 bases not matched to a gene. In germline, CDR1 is LNHDA, CDR2 SQIVND (reference sequence). There are 19 residues in the CDR3. The receptor's source is a human donor with non-small cell lung cancer. Sequencing was carried out using uninvolved lung tissue not adjacent to the tumor. The V gene is TRBV19, the J gene TRBJ2-2, with 7 bases aligning to TRBD1. As DNA, the CDR3 is TGTGCCAGTAATCAACGACTTGCCTCGACAGGGACGAACACCGGGGAGCTGTTTTTT. This encodes CASNQRLASTGTNTGELFF.